Sequencing of this TCR beta chain was carried out in a study of PD-L1 blockade in urothelial cancer. Study context: Atezolizumab was started by patients in 2014 at 1,200 mg intravenously every 3 weeks. Blood drawn 3 weeks (second dose) and 6 weeks after treatment start was analyzed. A median of about 130,000 T cells was found in the blood samples.

Time point denoted: pretreatment peripheral blood. Patients were living with locally advanced or metastatic urothelial carcinoma. Sequencing was performed with immunoSEQ multiplex PCR; in TCRdb, only in-frame clones are kept and a portion is missing. Counted here are roughly 43,000 clones, around 81% occurring once; the ten biggest clones make up about a sixth. This CDR3 is built from 15 residues. The J segment lost 1 base and the V segment lost 9 bases, leaving 11 bases of the junction unmatched. Germline CDR1 and CDR2: MNHEY and SMNVEV (reference sequence). The sequence was obtained from a man aged 55-75 years with urothelial cancer. The sequences come from PBMCs, collected around atezolizumab (anti-PD-L1) treatment. This chain joins TRBV27 and TRBJ1-1; TRBD1 matches 7 bases. CDR3 sequence: CASGKRGQTNTEAFF. The CDR3 DNA is TGTGCCAGTGGGAAAAGGGGGCAAACGAACACTGAAGCTTTCTTT.